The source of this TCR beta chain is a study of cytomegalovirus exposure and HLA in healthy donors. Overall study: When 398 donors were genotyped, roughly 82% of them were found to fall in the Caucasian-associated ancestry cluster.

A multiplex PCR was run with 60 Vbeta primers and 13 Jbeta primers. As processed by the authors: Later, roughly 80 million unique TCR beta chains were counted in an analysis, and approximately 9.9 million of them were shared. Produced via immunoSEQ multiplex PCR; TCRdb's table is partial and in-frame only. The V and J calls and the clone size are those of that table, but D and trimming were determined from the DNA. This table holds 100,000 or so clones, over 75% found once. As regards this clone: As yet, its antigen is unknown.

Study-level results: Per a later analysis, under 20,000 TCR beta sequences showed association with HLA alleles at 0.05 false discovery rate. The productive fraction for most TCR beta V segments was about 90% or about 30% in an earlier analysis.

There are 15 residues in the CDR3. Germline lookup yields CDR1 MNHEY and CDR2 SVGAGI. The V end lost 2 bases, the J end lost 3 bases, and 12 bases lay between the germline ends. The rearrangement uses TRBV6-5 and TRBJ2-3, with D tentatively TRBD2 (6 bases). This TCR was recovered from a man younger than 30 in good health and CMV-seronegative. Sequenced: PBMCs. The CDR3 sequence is CASSYGGRGTDTQYF. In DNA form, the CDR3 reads TGTGCCAGCAGTTACGGGGGTCGGGGGACAGATACGCAGTATTTT.